The clone carrying this T cell receptor (beta chain) has a single count. Its specificity is not known. At the Johns Hopkins FTIC core, DNA taken from cultured CD4+ T cells was sequenced by way of the Oncomine TCR Beta short-read assay. Each CDR3 protein is one row after TCRdb ran MiXCR on the PCR reads. In the table there are approximately 20,000 distinct CDR3 sequences, around 48% of which are singletons. The data originate from a study of vaccination and CD4 T cells after COVID-19. Documented treatment: roughly 11-day PBMC culture with coronavirus spike peptide pools or control peptides (ViraFEST assay). The V gene's germline CDR1 is SGHTS and CDR2 YDEGEE. This CDR3 spans 18 amino acids. V lost 4 bases, J lost 2 bases, and 10 bases stayed unmatched.

V is TRBV5-8 and J is TRBJ2-3; 13 bases match TRBD2. This receptor was obtained from a human donor who had recovered from COVID-19. The material sequenced was CD4+ T cells from blood, cultured in vitro. This CDR3 reads CASSLRTSGSLNTDTQYF. The CDR3 DNA sequence: TGTGCCAGCAGCCTTAGGACTAGCGGGAGTCTCAACACAGATACGCAGTATTTT.